This T cell receptor (beta chain) was captured by sequencing in a study of Ad26.COV2.S vaccination and SARS-CoV-2 variants. CDR3 length: 15 amino acids. In germline, CDR1 is MRHNA, CDR2 SNTAGT. J lost 3 bases, V lost 1 base, and 3 bases had no gene match. Assay used: immunoSEQ multiplex PCR; TCRdb lists only in-frame clones, some missing. The sample shows about 350,000 clones, 70% to 90% of them seen only once. Noted treatment: over 15 received Ad26.COV2.S at low or high dose, single or two shots; about 5 received placebo; per-sample allocation not given. The samples were gathered on day 63 after the first injection of vaccine or placebo.

This specimen consisted of peripheral blood, obtained in a trial of Ad26.COV2.S vaccine versus placebo. V gene TRBV6-4 combines with J gene TRBJ2-1, with 7 positions matching TRBD2. The sequence was obtained from a person between 18 and 59 years old who received the Ad26.COV2.S COVID-19 vaccine or a placebo. The CDR3 region has the DNA TGTGCCAGCAGTGACTTTGGCGGGGGCTACAATGAGCAGTTCTTC. It specifies CASSDFGGGYNEQFF.